Below, 31 T cell receptor beta chains from the same sample are listed, as sequenced in a study of Graves' ophthalmopathy and Graves' hyperthyroidism listed by TCRdb under 2018. Sequencing was performed on an Illumina HiSeq 2000. TCR beta CDR3 regions were amplified from RNA transcripts for repertoire sequencing. The first round was an RT-PCR using HTBI primers with the Qiagen OneStep RT-PCR kit, and this first round was followed by a second-round multiplex PCR, then size selection and purification. The public sequencing data were trimmed at Q25 with fastp and processed into clonotypes with MiXCR by TCRdb, which kept only in-frame beta chains. Entries are consolidated by CDR3 protein sequence, retaining the most common genes and DNA. This sample holds 600,000 to 700,000 distinct CDR3 sequences; over 40% were observed only once. Around 3.3% of the sample belongs to the ten largest clones. Sequencing input: peripheral blood. These receptor sequences come from an adult man with Graves' ophthalmopathy.

In its sample, this clonotype was seen many times. The V call is TRBV6-1, the J call TRBJ2-7; D is possibly TRBD1 (5 bases). The V and J ends lost 6 bases and 1 base respectively, with 10 bases between them. CDR1 and CDR2 (germline): MNHNS, SASEGT. There are 13 residues in the CDR3. In nucleotides, the CDR3 is TGTGCCAGCAGCCTCAGGGTATCCTACGAGCAGTACTTC. It translates to CASSLRVSYEQYF.

As for this clonotype: A much larger clone lies a single base off, so this may be a read error. This rearrangement joins TRBV14 to TRBJ2-5; weak D call: TRBD2 (6 bases). CDR3 size: 13 residues. Germline-derived CDR1 and CDR2 are SGHDN and FVKESK. V shed 1 base and J shed 5 bases, with 8 bases lying between them. In DNA form, the CDR3 reads TGTGCCAGCAGCCAAGTCCGGGGGGAGACCCAGTACTTC. It yields the protein CASSQVRGETQYF.

The sample holds many counts of this clonotype. V usage is TRBV5-1 and J usage is TRBJ2-2, with TRBD1 matching over 8 bases. The V segment lost 0 bases and the J segment 5 bases; nucleotides outside the gene matches: 9. This CDR3 has 17 residues. The germline gives CDR1 SGHRS, CDR2 YFSETQ. CDR3 protein: CASSLAVDRVSTGELFF. In DNA form, the CDR3 reads TGCGCCAGCAGCTTGGCCGTGGACAGGGTTTCGACCGGGGAGCTGTTTTTT.

The chain recombines TRBV2 with TRBJ2-7; D not certain. Looked up from germline, CDR1 is SNHLY and CDR2 is FYNNEI. CDR3 size: 13 residues. Trimming cost V 6 bases and J 9 bases, with 18 bases left between them. In nucleotides, the CDR3 is TGTGCCAGCAGGCCGGATGGCACAGATACGCAGTACTTC. This codes for CASRPDGTDTQYF.

To note about this clonotype: One end of the junction does not line up with germline, which may come from a read error. CDR3 protein: CTSSYRPDSSYEQYF. In DNA, the CDR3 is TGTACCAGCAGTTACAGGCCAGACAGCTCCTACGAGCAGTACTTC. The chain recombines TRBV6-6 with TRBJ2-7; a possible D gene is TRBD1 (5 bases). This CDR3 is 15 amino acids long. In germline, CDR1 is MNHNY, CDR2 SVGAGI (reference sequence).

The V call is TRBV19, the J call TRBJ2-5, with TRBD1 matching over 7 bases. Losses at the gene ends were 1 base for V and 1 base for J; bases not matched to a gene: 18. This CDR3 is 20 amino acids long. Germline V gives CDR1 LNHDA, CDR2 SQIVND (reference sequence). The CDR3 region is CASSIAGSGSGTVRQETQYF. The CDR3 region has the DNA TGTGCCAGTAGTATAGCAGGCAGCGGCTCCGGGACAGTTCGCCAAGAGACCCAGTACTTC.

The chain links TRBV6-6 to TRBJ1-2; D call uncertain. CDR3 length: 17 residues. Trimming took off 2 bases at V and 7 bases at J, with 23 bases between the two ends. Germline V lookup: CDR1 MNHNY, CDR2 SVGAGI (reference sequence). The CDR3, as DNA: TGTGCCAGCAGTTACACCCAAGCGTTTGGAGGGAACAGTGGCTACACCTTC. Residues: CASSYTQAFGGNSGYTF.

For this clonotype: One end of the junction fails to match germline, which may point to a read error. This chain joins TRBV4-1 and TRBJ2-5, with D perhaps assigned TRBD1 or TRBD2 (5 bases each). Looked up from germline, CDR1 is MGHRA and CDR2 is YSYEKL. This CDR3 comprises 14 residues. For the CDR3, the DNA is TGTGCCAGCAGCCAGGGACCGACCGGAGAGACCCAGTACTTC. It encodes CASSQGPTGETQYF.

Comments on this clonotype: Since a much larger clone is just one base distant, this may be a read error. J is TRBJ1-1 and V is TRBV19; D might be TRBD1 (5 bases). The germline CDR1 and CDR2 sequences are LNHDA and SQIVND (reference sequence). This CDR3 spans 14 amino acids. The CDR3 sequence is CASSIIREGTEALF. The CDR3 nucleotides read TGTGCCAGTAGTATTATCAGGGAGGGCACTGAAGCTCTCTTT.

For this clonotype: One end of the junction fails to match germline, which may point to a read error. The chain uses TRBV14 and TRBJ2-2; no definite D call. In germline, CDR1 is SGHDN, CDR2 FVKESK. This CDR3 has 15 amino acids. The CDR3 protein is CASSRRLRNAGELFF. In DNA form, the CDR3 reads TGTGCCAGCAGCCGCAGGCTGCGGAACGCCGGGGAGCTGTTTTTT.

This chain connects TRBV7-9 to TRBJ2-3, with D maybe TRBD2 (6 bases). The CDR3 has 15 amino acids. Germline V lookup: CDR1 SEHNR, CDR2 FQNEAQ (reference sequence). The V end was cut by 0 bases, the J end by 5 bases, with 12 bases between. The DNA of the CDR3 is TGTGCCAGCAGCTTAGCATTCCGGGAGAGAGATACGCAGTATTTT. Translating gives CASSLAFRERDTQYF. Using reference TRBV7-9 and TRBJ2-3 for the parts outside the CDR3, the full variable domain is DTGVSQNPRHKITKRGQNVTFRCDPISEHNRLYWYRQTLGQGPEFLTYFQNEAQLEKSRLLSDRFSAERPKGSFSTLEIQRTEQGDSAMYLCASSLAFRERDTQYFGPGTRLTVL.

The count of this clonotype is one. One base away lies a much larger clone, so this may be a sequencing read error. Since no conserved phenylalanine or tryptophan closes the CDR3, a read error is the likely cause. The chain links TRBV7-9 to TRBJ1-6; D might be TRBD1 (5 bases). V lost 1 base to trimming and J lost 6 bases, with 7 bases between them. This CDR3 has 14 residues. Germline values: CDR1 SEHNR, CDR2 FQNEAQ (reference sequence). The CDR3 DNA reads as TGTGCCAGCAGCTTAGGACAGACTAATTCACCCCTCCACCTT. Its translation: CASSLGQTNSPLHL.

This clonotype was observed a handful of times. A much larger clone differs by one base, so this may be a read error. The chain recombines TRBV7-9 with TRBJ2-1; unclear D gene. There are 11 residues in the CDR3. Germline assignment: CDR1 SEHNR and CDR2 FQNEAQ (reference sequence). CDR3 sequence reads: CASTEWGEQLF. In DNA, the CDR3 is TGTGCCAGCACCGAATGGGGTGAGCAGCTCTTC.

V is TRBV12-5 and J is TRBJ1-6, with D tentatively TRBD1 (5 bases). CDR3 length equals 16 residues. Germline V gene data show CDR1 as LGHNT and CDR2 as FRNRAP. V was clipped by 1 base and J by 5 bases, with 12 bases between them. The CDR3 DNA sequence: TGTGCTAGTGGTTTGGGGGGCGCGTTGGATAATTCACCCCTCCACTTT. Encoded protein: CASGLGGALDNSPLHF.

This clonotype has just a few counts. The CDR3 loop is CARGQGNSPLHF. The CDR3 nucleotides are TGTGCTAGAGGACAGGGGAACTCACCCCTCCACTTT. The chain recombines TRBV2 with TRBJ1-6, with 9 bases fitting TRBD1. Germline loops: CDR1 SNHLY, CDR2 FYNNEI. The CDR3 runs to 12 residues.

As regards this clonotype: Relative to the germline gene, one junction end is altered; a read error may explain this. J is TRBJ1-2 and V is TRBV10-3, with TRBD1 matching 7 bases. The CDR3 length is 15 residues. The germline gives CDR1 ENHRY, CDR2 SYGVKD. This chain's CDR3 is CASSYLQGPNYGYTF. DNA for the CDR3: TGTGCCAGCAGTTACCTACAGGGGCCTAACTATGGCTACACCTTC.

The chain has TRBV10-2 and TRBJ1-5; tentative D call: TRBD1 (6 bases). Germline V gives CDR1 WSHSY, CDR2 SAAADI. CDR3 length equals 16 residues. Trimming pared 4 bases from V and 2 bases from J, leaving 15 bases between. CDR3 amino acids: CASSGEGGEGNQPQHF. The CDR3 bases are TGCGCCAGCAGTGGTGAAGGGGGGGAAGGCAATCAGCCCCAGCATTTT.

Regarding this clonotype: The missing conserved phenylalanine or tryptophan at the end of this CDR3 makes a read error likely. The chain joins TRBV10-3 to TRBJ1-5; 7 bases align to TRBD1. Germline CDR1 reads ENHRY; CDR2 reads SYGVKD. CDR3 size: 15 residues. CDR3 region: CASSYLQGVNQPQHS. The CDR3 DNA is TGTGCCAGCAGTTACCTCCAGGGGGTCAATCAGCCCCAGCATTCT.

The chain uses TRBV20-1 and TRBJ2-7, with D uncertain. This CDR3 region has 13 residues. Germline assignment: CDR1 DFQATT and CDR2 SNEGSKA (reference sequence). V was pared by 0 bases and J by 1 base, with 7 bases between. The CDR3 DNA reads as TGCAGTGCTAGAGAGGCACGGTCCTACGAGCAGTACTTC. Residues: CSAREARSYEQYF.

This sequence joins TRBV15 and TRBJ1-2; D uncertain. Germline CDR1 and CDR2: LNHNV and YYDKDF (reference sequence). The CDR3 is 12 residues long. Trimming stripped 2 bases from V and 10 bases from J, with 11 bases between. The CDR3 here is CATSRQSHPYTF. In nucleotides, the CDR3 is TGTGCCACCAGCAGACAGTCCCACCCCTACACCTTC.

In this sample, this clonotype turned up many times. The chain couples TRBV7-9 to TRBJ2-7; a weak D match, TRBD2 (5 bases). The CDR3 runs to 15 residues. The germline gives CDR1 SEHNR, CDR2 FQNEAQ (reference sequence). Trimming left V 5 bases short and J 0 bases short, with 14 bases between. CDR3 bases: TGTGCCAGCAGCCTATCCGGGAACCCCTCCTACGAGCAGTACTTC. As protein: CASSLSGNPSYEQYF.

This clonotype was observed at least ten times. The chain uses TRBV2 and TRBJ1-3; no definite D call. V lost 7 bases and J 4 bases, leaving 11 bases between the germline ends. This CDR3 is 13 amino acids long. The germline gives CDR1 SNHLY, CDR2 FYNNEI. This chain's CDR3 is CASTSGIGNTIYF. As DNA, the CDR3 is TGTGCCAGCACCTCCGGGATCGGAAACACCATATATTTT.

The J gene is TRBJ1-5, the V gene TRBV15; 8 bases align to TRBD1. Germline V CDR1 and CDR2: LNHNV, YYDKDF (reference sequence). CDR3 length: 15 residues. V dropped 3 bases and J dropped 4; count of bases not matched to a gene: 5. The CDR3 DNA reads TGTGCCACCAGCAGCTGGACAGGGAATAATCAGCCCCAGCATTTT. Protein product: CATSSWTGNNQPQHF.

There are many counts of this clonotype. V and J are TRBV24-1 and TRBJ2-7, with D possibly being TRBD2 (7 bases). The CDR3 runs to 13 residues. The germline V gene encodes CDR1 KGHDR and CDR2 SFDVKD. The V and J ends lost 4 bases and 6 bases respectively, with 12 bases between them. This chain's CDR3 is CATSELGGAEQYF. The CDR3 nucleotides are TGTGCCACCAGTGAGCTAGGGGGGGCCGAGCAGTACTTC.

The rearrangement links TRBV10-3 to TRBJ2-7; tentatively, D is TRBD2 (6 bases). The CDR3 is 13 residues long. CDR1 is ENHRY and CDR2 is SYGVKD in the germline V gene. With 3 bases removed from V and 5 bases from J, the gap between germline ends came to 11 bases. CDR3: CAISDGREDEQYF. The CDR3 DNA follows: TGTGCCATCAGTGACGGCAGGGAGGACGAGCAGTACTTC.

Comment on this clonotype: One end of the junction is discordant with germline, which a read error may explain. V gene TRBV10-2 combines with J gene TRBJ2-5; 9 bases are shared with TRBD1. The CDR3 totals 14 residues. In germline, CDR1 is WSHSY, CDR2 SAAADI. The CDR3 bases are TGTGCCAGCCCACCACAGGGGGCCCAAGAGACCCAGTACTTC. It translates to CASPPQGAQETQYF.

The rearrangement uses TRBV25-1 and TRBJ1-4; D may be TRBD1 (6 bases). Germline CDR1 is MGHDK and CDR2 is SYGVNS. V lost 6 bases, J lost 14 bases, and 13 bases lay in between. This CDR3 comprises 11 residues. The CDR3, as DNA: TGTGCCAGCAGCCTGGGACATAAGCTGTTTTTT. It translates to CASSLGHKLFF. Together with reference TRBV25-1 and TRBJ1-4, the CDR3 gives the full variable domain: EADIYQTPRYLVIGTGKKITLECSQTMGHDKMYWYQQDPGMELHLIHYSYGVNSTEKGDLSSESTVSRIRTEHFPLTLESARPSHTSQYLCASSLGHKLFFGSGTQLSVL.

This clonotype was detected many times. At one boundary the junction diverges from the germline segment, which might be a read error. The chain has TRBV29-1 and TRBJ1-5, with a tentative D call TRBD1 (6 bases). CDR1 is SQVTM and CDR2 is ANQGSEA in the germline V gene. This CDR3 has 14 residues. This CDR3 reads CSKIGSGGNQPQHF. CDR3 coding DNA: TGCAGCAAGATCGGATCGGGGGGCAACCAGCCCCAGCATTTT.

This clonotype was counted many times. V is TRBV19 and J is TRBJ1-2, with unresolved D. The CDR3 has 13 residues. Germline V gene sequence: CDR1 LNHDA, CDR2 SQIVND (reference sequence). V lost 4 bases and J 3 bases, leaving 9 bases between the germline ends. CDR3: CASSSDIYYGYTF. The CDR3 nucleotides are TGTGCCAGTAGTAGCGACATATACTATGGCTACACCTTC.

The chain has TRBV6-1 and TRBJ2-3, with D uncertain. This CDR3 comprises 12 residues. CDR1 is MNHNS, CDR2 SASEGT, per germline. With 4 bases removed from V and 6 bases from J, the gap between germline ends came to 8 bases. The CDR3 reads CASSGVGDTQYF. Here the CDR3 DNA reads TGTGCCAGCAGTGGGGTCGGGGATACGCAGTATTTT.

The chain recombines TRBV6-5 with TRBJ2-5; 10 bases are shared with TRBD2. The ends lost 5 bases at V and 3 bases at J; junction bases unmatched: 6. Germline values: CDR1 MNHEY, CDR2 SVGAGI. CDR3 length: 15 residues. The CDR3 sequence is CASSTLLAGKETQYF. The DNA for the CDR3 is TGTGCCAGCAGTACCTTACTAGCGGGAAAAGAGACCCAGTACTTC.